These 18 T cell receptor beta chains were sequenced from one sample in a study of regulatory T cells in long-lasting Graves disease. Library construction for TCR beta used iRepertoire HTBI primers and Arm-PCR of CDR3 regions. MiXCR, applied by TCRdb to the multiplex PCR reads, yields one record per CDR3 protein. The sample has a few hundred thousand distinct CDR3 sequences, 20% to 25% seen once. This sample's time point: persistent/refractory GD, antithyroid drugs over 5 years with positive TRAb. Construction of the TCR library relied on RNA isolated from PBMCs. The specimen was peripheral blood mononuclear cells (PBMCs), collected when the disease was refractory, from a patient treated with antithyroid drugs. The receptors derive from a woman aged 40 to 49 with Graves disease.

This sequence joins TRBV28 and TRBJ2-1; TRBD1 might be the D (5 bases). V shed 4 bases and J shed 9 bases, with 22 bases lying between them. Germline CDR1 MDHEN, CDR2 SYDVKM. The CDR3 consists of 16 residues. The CDR3 loop reads CASSSQGPWGSGEQFF. CDR3 DNA: TGTGCCAGCAGTTCGCAGGGTCCCTGGGGCTCGGGTGAGCAGTTCTTC.

This clonotype was detected many times. The chain employs TRBV11-2 and TRBJ1-2; D perhaps matches TRBD1 (5 bases). V was shortened by 0 bases and J by 4 bases, with 21 bases between the two germline ends. The CDR3 consists of 18 residues. Germline CDR1 reads SGHAT; CDR2 reads FQNNGV. As DNA, the CDR3 is TGTGCCAGCAGCTTAGAAACCTTAAGGGTGGACACGGCCTATGGCTACACCTTC. Translating gives CASSLETLRVDTAYGYTF.

This chain uses TRBV18 with TRBJ1-1; perhaps TRBD1 as D (5 bases). Germline lookup yields CDR1 KGHSH and CDR2 LQKENI. V lost 1 base, J lost 6 bases, and 9 bases lay in between. The CDR3 extends over 13 amino acids. CDR3 sequence (DNA): TGTGCCAGCTCACCACGGGGCCAGGCTGAAGCTTTCTTT. It codes for CASSPRGQAEAFF.

This clonotype was seen only a few times. CDR3 bases: TGCAGTGCTAGAGATCGCGTGACTTGGAGCACAGATACGCAGTATTTT. Translation: CSARDRVTWSTDTQYF. The chain couples TRBV20-1 to TRBJ2-3, with D unclear. V lost 0 bases and J lost 0, with 13 bases in between. Germline loops: CDR1 DFQATT, CDR2 SNEGSKA (reference sequence). This CDR3 is 16 amino acids long.

The V gene is TRBV5-1, the J gene TRBJ2-5, with D perhaps matching TRBD1 or TRBD2 (5 bases each). The CDR3 consists of 15 residues. CDR1 and CDR2 from the germline V gene are SGHRS and YFSETQ. The ends were cut back, 7 bases at V and 3 bases at J, with 19 bases in the middle. The CDR3 reads CASGPGRVAEETQYF. CDR3 in DNA: TGCGCCAGCGGCCCAGGGCGGGTGGCGGAAGAGACCCAGTACTTC.

The chain carries TRBV3-1 and TRBJ2-3, with D unresolved. V lost 0 bases to trimming and J lost 4 bases, with 8 bases between them. This CDR3 has 14 residues. Per the germline V gene, CDR1 is LGHDT and CDR2 is YNNKEL (reference sequence). The CDR3 loop reads CASSQDAVADTQYF. The CDR3 region has the DNA TGTGCCAGCAGCCAAGACGCGGTAGCAGATACGCAGTATTTT.

The chain couples TRBV6-2 or TRBV6-3 to TRBJ2-5; no definite D call. V lost 6 bases, J lost 3 bases, and 11 bases lay in between. The germline V gene encodes CDR1 MNHEY and CDR2 SVGEGT. The CDR3 loop spans 13 amino acids. CDR3 DNA sequence: TGTGCCAGCAGCCTCCGGTTAGAAGAGACCCAGTACTTC. It codes for CASSLRLEETQYF.

This clonotype appeared many times. CDR3 in DNA: TGTGCCAGCAGTCAGCTAAGTTCGGACATTCAGTACTTC. Translated: CASSQLSSDIQYF. The V call is TRBV6-2 or TRBV6-3, the J call TRBJ2-4; D is ambiguous. This CDR3 has 13 residues. With 5 bases removed from V and 8 bases from J, the gap between germline ends came to 13 bases. CDR1 MNHEY and CDR2 SVGEGT come from the germline V gene.

This clonotype was found many times. V gene TRBV11-2 combines with J gene TRBJ1-1, with D possibly TRBD1 on 5 matching bases. Germline V gene sequence: CDR1 SGHAT, CDR2 FQNNGV. V lost 4 bases, J lost 7 bases, and 7 bases lay in between. The CDR3 extends over 11 amino acids. CDR3 sequence: CASSWGSEAFF. The CDR3, as DNA: TGTGCCAGCAGCTGGGGGAGTGAAGCTTTCTTT.

The rearrangement joins TRBV10-3 to TRBJ2-7; 10 nucleotides align to TRBD2. With 2 bases clipped from V and 6 bases from J, the junction kept 10 bases outside the gene matches. CDR3 length: 16 residues. The V gene's germline CDR1 is ENHRY and CDR2 SYGVKD. This CDR3 reads CAISEVGTSGISEQYF. DNA of the CDR3: TGTGCCATCAGTGAGGTGGGTACTAGCGGGATATCCGAGCAGTACTTC.

With respect to this clonotype: It may be a read error: a sequence one base away is much more abundant. V gene TRBV7-9 combines with J gene TRBJ2-2; no reliable D call. Trimming stripped 6 bases from V and 3 bases from J, with 8 bases between. The CDR3 covers 13 residues. The germline gives CDR1 SEHNR, CDR2 FQNEAQ (reference sequence). CDR3 DNA: TGTGCCAGCAGTTTTGACTACACCGGGGAGCTGTTTTTT. Its protein is CASSFDYTGELFF.

The table lists this clonotype with a few counts. The rearrangement links TRBV3-1 to TRBJ1-2, with 12 nucleotides matching TRBD1. Germline CDR1 reads LGHDT; CDR2 reads YNNKEL (reference sequence). This CDR3 is built from 15 residues. V trimming: 4 bases; J trimming: 7 bases; junction bases outside the gene matches: 7. The CDR3 nucleotides read TGTGCCAGCAGCCTACCCGGGACAGGGGGCTTTGGCTACACCTTC. This codes for CASSLPGTGGFGYTF. The full variable domain, completed using reference TRBV3-1 and TRBJ1-2, is DTAVSQTPKYLVTQMGNDKSIKCEQNLGHDTMYWYKQDSKKFLKIMFSYNNKELIINETVPNRFSPKSPDKAHLNLHINSLELGDSAVYFCASSLPGTGGFGYTFGSGTRLTVV.

CDR3 sequence reads: CASSFLRGGGDWEQYF. The DNA of the CDR3 is TGTGCCAGCAGCTTCCTTAGGGGAGGAGGGGATTGGGAGCAGTACTTC. The rearrangement joins TRBV6-1 to TRBJ2-7, with D tentatively TRBD2 (6 bases). Germline CDR1 MNHNS, CDR2 SASEGT. Trimming took 6 bases from V and 7 from J, leaving 25 bases between them. This CDR3 has 16 residues.

The rearrangement uses TRBV3-1 and TRBJ1-6, with D possibly being TRBD1 (6 bases). The CDR3 length is 14 residues. V dropped 4 bases and J dropped 8 bases, with 12 bases sitting between them. Germline assignment: CDR1 LGHDT and CDR2 YNNKEL (reference sequence). The CDR3 is CASSPTGPYSPLHF. Written as DNA, the CDR3 is TGTGCCAGCAGCCCTACAGGGCCTTATTCACCCCTCCACTTT. Variable domain in full (rest from reference TRBV3-1 and TRBJ1-6): DTAVSQTPKYLVTQMGNDKSIKCEQNLGHDTMYWYKQDSKKFLKIMFSYNNKELIINETVPNRFSPKSPDKAHLNLHINSLELGDSAVYFCASSPTGPYSPLHFGNGTRLTVT.

This clonotype was observed a few times. The chain uses TRBV19 and TRBJ2-7; 7 bases are a match to TRBD2. The germline V gene encodes CDR1 LNHDA and CDR2 SQIVND (reference sequence). The CDR3 is 16 amino acids. J was trimmed by 0 bases and V by 1 base; bases with no gene match: 6. In DNA, the CDR3 is TGTGCCAGTAGTATAGTAGCGGGCCCTCCCTCCTACGAGCAGTACTTC. Translation gives CASSIVAGPPSYEQYF.

The table lists this clonotype with many counts. The chain joins TRBV12-3 or TRBV12-4 to TRBJ2-4; perhaps TRBD1 as D (6 bases). The CDR3 length is 16 residues. V was trimmed by 4 bases and J by 1 base, leaving 14 bases between them. The chain's CDR3 is CASSSQGTLAKNIQYF. The CDR3 coding sequence is TGTGCCAGCAGTTCTCAGGGGACGCTCGCCAAAAACATTCAGTACTTC.

This clonotype has only a few counts. The chain carries TRBV20-1 and TRBJ1-1, with D possibly TRBD1 on 5 matching bases. This CDR3 has 16 amino acids. Germline V gene sequence: CDR1 DFQATT, CDR2 SNEGSKA (reference sequence). V lost 1 base to trimming and J lost 0 bases, with 15 bases between them. The DNA of the CDR3 is TGCAGTGCTAGAGGGGGGTCGGGGTATATGAACACTGAAGCTTTCTTT. Its translation is CSARGGSGYMNTEAFF.

This clonotype was detected ten times or more. The chain employs TRBV28 and TRBJ1-2; D might be TRBD1 (5 bases). There are 13 residues in the CDR3. Deletions cut 4 bases from V and 2 bases from J, with 8 bases between. Germline CDR1 MDHEN, CDR2 SYDVKM. The CDR3 DNA reads as TGTGCCAGCAGTTCTACAGGCAACTATGGCTACACCTTC. Amino acids: CASSSTGNYGYTF.